The T cell receptor (beta chain) described here comes from a study of cytomegalovirus exposure and HLA in healthy donors. Study overall: Genotyping showed around 80% of roughly 400 donors falling in the Caucasian-associated ancestry cluster. Study outcomes and limitations: According to the study, roughly 180 TCR beta chains were cytomegalovirus-associated.

The germline V gene has CDR1 SGHRS and CDR2 YFSETQ. The CDR3 consists of 15 residues. Use of 60 Vbeta and 13 Jbeta primers characterized the PCR. Clones were read by immunoSEQ multiplex PCR, and TCRdb kept only the in-frame ones, dropping some. The top ten clones hold approximately 9.1% of a sample with 120,000 or so clones, about four fifths of them seen once. Comments on this clone: The antigen is not known.

All donors participated as healthy donors of bone marrow. The chain is built from TRBV5-1 and TRBJ2-5, with 7 bases that match TRBD1. The J call may be faulty, since TRBJ2-7 better matches the DNA end. Sequencing was performed on PBMCs. The TCR comes from a woman aged 45-59 years in good health and CMV-seropositive. The CDR3 bases are TGCGCCAGCAGCGGATCGACAGGGCGTTCCTACGAGCAGTACTTC. Its protein is CASSGSTGRSYEQYF.